Shown below are 19 T cell receptor beta chains from a single sample sequenced in a study of blood T cell repertoires in COVID-19. Data came from immunoSEQ multiplex PCR; TCRdb stores just in-frame clones and leaves some out. The table lists about 75,000 clones, more than 75% of them singletons. Sample: peripheral blood. All receptors come from a human donor in a cohort sampled during active COVID-19.

This clone was picked up one time. The chain has TRBV5-6 and TRBJ2-3, with TRBD2 as a possible D gene (5 bases). This CDR3 contains 14 residues. Germline loops: CDR1 SGHDT, CDR2 YYEEEE. The V end was cut by 4 bases, the J end by 0 bases, with 9 bases between. CDR3 sequence reads: CASSPTGSTDTQYF. CDR3 sequence (DNA): TGTGCCAGCAGCCCCACGGGGAGCACAGATACGCAGTATTTT.

This clone was seen a single time. The genes are TRBV2 and TRBJ2-7; 8 bases agree with TRBD1. V gave up 6 bases and J gave up 5 bases; unmatched junction bases: 9. Germline values: CDR1 SNHLY, CDR2 FYNNEI. This CDR3 has 14 residues. The DNA for the CDR3 is TGTGCCAGCAGGGGGAACAGGGGGTATGACGAGCAGTACTTC. It codes for CASRGNRGYDEQYF. Full variable domain (remainder filled in from reference TRBV2 and TRBJ2-7): EPEVTQTPSHQVTQMGQEVILRCVPISNHLYFYWYRQILGQKVEFLVSFYNNEISEKSEIFDDQFSVERPDGSNFTLKIRSTKLEDSAMYFCASRGNRGYDEQYFGPGTRLTVT.

V gene TRBV18 combines with J gene TRBJ1-1; no reliable D call. This CDR3 region has 16 residues. From germline, CDR1 is KGHSH and CDR2 LQKENI. V dropped 3 bases and J dropped 6 bases, with 20 bases sitting between them. The DNA of the CDR3 is TGTGCCAGCTCACCCTCCGGAGGTTTAATCTCTTCTGAAGCTTTCTTT. Amino acids: CASSPSGGLISSEAFF.

This rearrangement joins TRBV6-5 to TRBJ2-1; 10 bases map to TRBD2. From germline, CDR1 is MNHEY and CDR2 SVGAGI. Trimming removed 1 base from V and 7 bases from J; junction bases left unmatched: 4. The CDR3 is 15 residues long. CDR3 loop: CASSYWASGGNEQFF. CDR3 in DNA: TGTGCCAGCAGTTACTGGGCTAGCGGGGGAAATGAGCAGTTCTTC.

The V gene is TRBV14, the J gene TRBJ2-7, with D possibly being TRBD1 (6 bases). The length of the CDR3 is 17 residues. V lost 4 bases to trimming and J lost 0 bases, with 19 bases between them. CDR1 and CDR2 from the germline V gene are SGHDN and FVKESK. CDR3 in amino acids: CASSPRPGTPTSYEQYF. The DNA for the CDR3 is TGTGCCAGCAGCCCCCGACCCGGGACACCTACCTCCTACGAGCAGTACTTC.

The chain joins TRBV7-2 to TRBJ2-7, with D tentatively TRBD1 (6 bases). V was cut by 5 bases and J by 3 bases, with 14 bases left in between. This CDR3 contains 14 residues. Germline values: CDR1 SGHTA, CDR2 FQGNSA. DNA of the CDR3: TGTGCCAGCAGCCATGACAGGAGTTACTACGAGCAGTACTTC. Its protein product is CASSHDRSYYEQYF.

V usage is TRBV9 and J usage is TRBJ2-7; 7 nucleotides match TRBD1. Trimming cost V 4 bases and J 7 bases; bases outside gene matches: 11. The V gene's germline CDR1 is SGDLS and CDR2 YYNGEE. The CDR3 totals 14 residues. The CDR3, as DNA: TGTGCCAGCAGCCAGACAGGGACCCATCGGGAGCAGTACTTC. Translating gives CASSQTGTHREQYF. Full variable domain (rest looked up from reference TRBV9 and TRBJ2-7): DSGVTQTPKHLITATGQRVTLRCSPRSGDLSVYWYQQSLDQGLQFLIQYYNGEERAKGNILERFSAQQFPDLHSELNLSSLELGDSALYFCASSQTGTHREQYFGPGTRLTVT.

This chain uses TRBV28 with TRBJ1-2, with D hard to call. The CDR3 length is 11 residues. Trimming left V 8 bases short and J 4 bases short, with 8 bases between. The germline V gene encodes CDR1 MDHEN and CDR2 SYDVKM. CDR3 in DNA: TGTGCCAGCCGTGTCTCCTATGGCTACACCTTC. The encoded protein is CASRVSYGYTF.

The chain employs TRBV3-1 (or the pseudogene TRBV3-2) and TRBJ2-7; TRBD2 is a possible D gene (7 bases). V was shortened by 6 bases and J by 3 bases, with 12 bases between the two germline ends. CDR3 length: 13 amino acids. The germline gives CDR1 LGHDT, CDR2 YNNKEL (reference sequence). The CDR3 protein is CASRGGPNYEQYF. The CDR3 nucleotides are TGTGCCAGCAGGGGGGGGCCCAACTACGAGCAGTACTTC.

This clone appeared once. The gene calls are TRBV28 and TRBJ1-3; D uncertain. V lost 1 base and J lost 4, with 8 bases in between. Germline lookup yields CDR1 MDHEN and CDR2 SYDVKM. The CDR3 runs 14 residues. CDR3 sequence reads: CASSLSPVGNTIYF. The DNA for the CDR3 is TGTGCCAGCAGTTTATCCCCCGTCGGAAACACCATATATTTT. The full variable domain, with the rest looked up from reference TRBV28 and TRBJ1-3, is DVKVTQSSRYLVKRTGEKVFLECVQDMDHENMFWYRQDPGLGLRLIYFSYDVKMKEKGDIPEGYSVSREKKERFSLILESASTNQTSMYLCASSLSPVGNTIYFGEGSWLTVV.

The chain couples TRBV7-9 to TRBJ2-3, with a tentative D call TRBD2 (7 bases). In germline, CDR1 is SEHNR, CDR2 FQNEAQ (reference sequence). The CDR3 contains 13 residues. V was pared by 5 bases and J by 7 bases, with 13 bases between. The CDR3 DNA is TGTGCCAGCAGCCGGGGGGCCCCCCATACGCAGTATTTT. It encodes CASSRGAPHTQYF.

The chain employs TRBV19 and TRBJ1-3; 11 bases are shared with TRBD1. Germline CDR1 and CDR2: LNHDA and SQIVND (reference sequence). This CDR3 spans 14 amino acids. Trimming cost V 6 bases and J 2 bases; bases outside gene matches: 0. The CDR3 here is CASRGQGAGNTIYF. The CDR3 DNA reads as TGTGCCAGTAGGGGACAGGGGGCTGGAAACACCATATATTTT. Drawing the rest from reference TRBV19 and TRBJ1-3, the complete variable domain is DGGITQSPKYLFRKEGQNVTLSCEQNLNHDAMYWYRQDPGQGLRLIYYSQIVNDFQKGDIAEGYSVSREKKESFPLTVTSAQKNPTAFYLCASRGQGAGNTIYFGEGSWLTVV.

This clone was picked up a small number of times. This chain uses TRBV14 with TRBJ1-1, with 11 nucleotides matching TRBD1. CDR3 length: 17 amino acids. V lost 4 bases and J lost 0; bases outside the gene matches: 7. Germline-derived CDR1 and CDR2 are SGHDN and FVKESK. CDR3 residues: CASSLLRDRGLNTEAFF. For the CDR3, the DNA is TGTGCCAGCAGCCTGCTCCGGGACAGGGGGTTGAACACTGAAGCTTTCTTT.

This clone was detected only once. The genes are TRBV28 and TRBJ2-3, with D maybe TRBD2 (6 bases). The length of the CDR3 is 14 residues. Germline values: CDR1 MDHEN, CDR2 SYDVKM. V was clipped by 8 bases and J by 5 bases, with 17 bases between them. CDR3 region: CASLAGGRVDTQYF. CDR3 bases: TGTGCCAGCCTTGCCGGGGGAAGAGTAGATACGCAGTATTTT.

V is TRBV4-3 and J is TRBJ1-1; 7 nucleotides align to TRBD1. V was clipped by 4 bases and J by 5 bases; unmatched bases: 10. The CDR3 has 15 residues. Germline assignment: CDR1 LGHNA and CDR2 YSLEER. For the CDR3, the DNA is TGCGCCAGCAGCCCCTCCGACAGGGTAGGGACTGAAGCTTTCTTT. This codes for CASSPSDRVGTEAFF.

V gene TRBV4-1 combines with J gene TRBJ1-5, with 7 bases identical to TRBD1. Per the germline V gene, CDR1 is MGHRA and CDR2 is YSYEKL. Trimming at V came to 2 bases and at J to 1 base, leaving 2 bases not matched to a gene. This CDR3 has 15 amino acids. For the CDR3, the DNA is TGCGCCAGCAGCCAAAAACAGGGGAGCAATCAGCCCCAGCATTTT. This sequence encodes CASSQKQGSNQPQHF.

The V and J genes are TRBV27 and TRBJ1-5, with 7 bases fitting TRBD1. Germline trimming cut 6 bases from V and 0 bases from J; bases unmatched to any gene: 2. The CDR3 sequence is 14 residues long. Germline CDR1 MNHEY, CDR2 SMNVEV (reference sequence). CDR3 loop: CASRGQNSNQPQHF. DNA for the CDR3: TGTGCCAGCAGGGGACAGAATAGCAATCAGCCCCAGCATTTT.

This chain connects TRBV2 to TRBJ2-7, with 9 bases fitting TRBD1. The CDR3 contains 14 residues. V dropped 6 bases and J dropped 2; count of bases not matched to a gene: 5. Germline V gives CDR1 SNHLY, CDR2 FYNNEI. CDR3 sequence reads: CASSVQGAPYEQYF. CDR3 in DNA: TGTGCCAGCAGCGTACAGGGGGCCCCCTACGAGCAGTACTTC.

The V gene is TRBV6-5, the J gene TRBJ2-7; 13 bases are shared with TRBD2. Germline CDR1 reads MNHEY; CDR2 reads SVGAGI. V trimming: 6 bases; J trimming: 5 bases; junction bases outside the gene matches: 7. This CDR3 comprises 15 residues. The CDR3 nucleotides read TGTGCCAGCAGCGCTACTAGCGGGGGGGCAGACGAGCAGTACTTC. This gives the protein CASSATSGGADEQYF.